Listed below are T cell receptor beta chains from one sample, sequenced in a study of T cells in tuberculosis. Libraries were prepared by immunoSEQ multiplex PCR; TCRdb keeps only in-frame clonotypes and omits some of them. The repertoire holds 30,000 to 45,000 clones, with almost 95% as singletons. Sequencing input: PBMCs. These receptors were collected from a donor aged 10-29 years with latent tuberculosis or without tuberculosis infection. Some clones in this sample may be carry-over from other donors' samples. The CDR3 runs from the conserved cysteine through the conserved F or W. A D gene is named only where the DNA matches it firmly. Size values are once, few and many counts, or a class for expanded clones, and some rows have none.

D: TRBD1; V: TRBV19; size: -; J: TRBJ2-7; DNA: TGTGCCAGTAGTATATCGGGACAGGGGTTCTACGAGCAGTACTTC; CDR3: CASSISGQGFYEQYF
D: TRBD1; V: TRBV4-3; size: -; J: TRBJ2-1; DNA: TGCGCCAGCAGCCAAGAGGACAGGGACAATGAGCAGTTCTTC; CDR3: CASSQEDRDNEQFF
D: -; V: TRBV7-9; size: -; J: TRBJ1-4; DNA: TGTGCCAGCCAGCGTGTTGCAACTAATGAAAAACTGTTTTTT; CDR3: CASQRVATNEKLFF
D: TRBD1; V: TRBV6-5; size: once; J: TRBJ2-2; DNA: TGTGCCAGCAGTCCGGACAGGGGGTATGACGGGGAGCTGTTTTTT; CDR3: CASSPDRGYDGELFF
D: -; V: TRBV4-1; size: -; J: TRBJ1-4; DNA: TGCGCCAGCAGCCAAGCTAGGACAGATAATGAAAAACTGTTTTTT; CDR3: CASSQARTDNEKLFF
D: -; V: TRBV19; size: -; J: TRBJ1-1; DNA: TGTGCCAGTAGTATCTTGAACACTGAAGCTTTCTTT; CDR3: CASSILNTEAFF
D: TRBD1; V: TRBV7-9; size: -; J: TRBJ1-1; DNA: TGTGCCAGCAGCGTAACGGGACAGCCCAACACTGAAGCTTTCTTT; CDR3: CASSVTGQPNTEAFF
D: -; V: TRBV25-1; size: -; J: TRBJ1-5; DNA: TGTGCCAGCAGTGCCGCCGGGACGGGGGTTAGCAATCAGCCCCAGCATTTT; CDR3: CASSAAGTGVSNQPQHF
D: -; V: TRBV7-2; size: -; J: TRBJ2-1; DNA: TGTGCCAGCAGCTTAGAAGGCGGAGCCTACAATGAGCAGTTCTTC; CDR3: CASSLEGGAYNEQFF
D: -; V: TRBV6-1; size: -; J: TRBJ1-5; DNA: TGTGCCAGCAGTGAACGCCTCACAACGTCCGCAGTGTACCAGCCCCAGCATTTT; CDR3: CASSERLTTSAVYQPQHF
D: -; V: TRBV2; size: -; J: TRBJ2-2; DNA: TGTGCCAGCAGTGAAGGGCACCAGGATACGACCGGGGAGCTGTTTTTT; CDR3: CASSEGHQDTTGELFF
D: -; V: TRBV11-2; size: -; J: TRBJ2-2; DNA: TGTGCCAGCAGCTCTACTAACGGGGAGCTGTTTTTT; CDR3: CASSSTNGELFF
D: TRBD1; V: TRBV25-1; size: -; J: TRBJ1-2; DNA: TGTGCCAGCAGTGGTGAAGACAGGGGGAACTATGGCTACACCTTC; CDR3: CASSGEDRGNYGYTF
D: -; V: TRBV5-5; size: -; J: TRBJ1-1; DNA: TGTGCCAGCAGCTTGGTTCTGGGAGACACTGAAGCTTTCTTT; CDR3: CASSLVLGDTEAFF
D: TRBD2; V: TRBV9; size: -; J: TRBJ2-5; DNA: TGTGCCAGCAGCGTCTTCACTAGCGGTTTAGGAGAGACCCAGTACTTC; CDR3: CASSVFTSGLGETQYF
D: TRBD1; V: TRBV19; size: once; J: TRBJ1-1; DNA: TGTGCCAGTAGTACAGGGACAGGGCACGCTTTCTTT; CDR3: CASSTGTGHAFF
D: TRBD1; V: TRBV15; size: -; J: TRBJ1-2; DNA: TGTGCCACCAGGCCTGGGACAGGGGGCGGTAACTATGGCTACACCTTC; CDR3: CATRPGTGGGNYGYTF
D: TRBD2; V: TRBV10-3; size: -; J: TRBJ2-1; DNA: TGTGCCATCAGTGAGTCGGCTAGCGGGGGGGCGGTTCCCTACAATGAGCAGTTCTTC; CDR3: CAISESASGGAVPYNEQFF
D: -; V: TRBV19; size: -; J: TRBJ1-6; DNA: TGTGCCAGTAGTACTCTGAGCTCCTATAATTCACCCCTCCACTTT; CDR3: CASSTLSSYNSPLHF
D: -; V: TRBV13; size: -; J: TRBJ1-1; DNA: TGTGCCAGCAGCTTAGTCTCGGGAACTGAAGCTTTCTTT; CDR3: CASSLVSGTEAFF
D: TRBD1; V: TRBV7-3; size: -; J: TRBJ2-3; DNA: TGTGCCAGCCAGCCGCGGGGGACAGGGGGTTTAACAGATACGCAGTATTTT; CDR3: CASQPRGTGGLTDTQYF
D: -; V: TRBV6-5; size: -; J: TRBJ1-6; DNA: TGTGCCAGCAGTTACGTGGTGCCAGGCTCACCCCTCCACTTT; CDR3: CASSYVVPGSPLHF
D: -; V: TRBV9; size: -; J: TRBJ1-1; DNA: TGTGCCAGCAGCGTAGCTGGGGGCGACCCTGAAGCTTTCTTT; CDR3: CASSVAGGDPEAFF
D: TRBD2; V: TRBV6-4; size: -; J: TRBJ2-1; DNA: TGTGCCAGCAGTGAGGGCGGGGGGGCTAATGAGCAGTTCTTC; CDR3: CASSEGGGANEQFF
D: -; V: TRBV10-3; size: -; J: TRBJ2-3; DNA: TGTGCCGATCGGTCCACAGATACGCAGTATTTT; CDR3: CADRSTDTQYF
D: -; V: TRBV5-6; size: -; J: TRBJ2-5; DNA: TGTGCCAGCAGACTACAGGGTCGAGAGACCCAGTACTTC; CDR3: CASRLQGRETQYF
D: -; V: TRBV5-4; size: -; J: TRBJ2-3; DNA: TGTGCCAGCAGATCTAGCACAGATACGCAGTATTTT; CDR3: CASRSSTDTQYF
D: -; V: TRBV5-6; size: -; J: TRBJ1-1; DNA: TGTGCCAGCAGTGTATCGGTGAACACTGAAGCTTTCTTT; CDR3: CASSVSVNTEAFF
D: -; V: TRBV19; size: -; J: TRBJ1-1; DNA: TGTGCCAGTAGTATAGGTCAGGGGCCTGGTACTGAAGCTTTCTTT; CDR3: CASSIGQGPGTEAFF
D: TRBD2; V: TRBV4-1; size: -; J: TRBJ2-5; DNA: TGCGCCAGCAGTCCCAGGGAGGGCAGGGAAGAGACCCAGTACTTC; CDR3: CASSPREGREETQYF
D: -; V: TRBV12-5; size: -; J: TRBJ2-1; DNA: TGTGCTAGTGGTCCACGTTCGGGACTGGTGCAGTTCTTC; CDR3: CASGPRSGLVQFF
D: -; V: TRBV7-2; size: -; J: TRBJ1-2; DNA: TGTGCCAGCAGCTTAGGAACAGGGATAAATGGCTACACCTTC; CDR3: CASSLGTGINGYTF
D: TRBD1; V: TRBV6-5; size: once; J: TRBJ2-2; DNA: TGTGCCAGCAGGACCGGGACAGGACACACCGGGGAGCTGTTTTTT; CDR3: CASRTGTGHTGELFF